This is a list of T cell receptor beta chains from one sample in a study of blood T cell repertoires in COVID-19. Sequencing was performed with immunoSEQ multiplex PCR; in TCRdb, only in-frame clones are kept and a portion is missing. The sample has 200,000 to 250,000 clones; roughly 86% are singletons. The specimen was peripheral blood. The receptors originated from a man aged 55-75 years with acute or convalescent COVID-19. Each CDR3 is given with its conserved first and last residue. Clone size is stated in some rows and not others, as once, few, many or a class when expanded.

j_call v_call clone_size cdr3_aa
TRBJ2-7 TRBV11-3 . CASSLGGQAAYEQYF
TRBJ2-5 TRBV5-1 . CASSPGTSGGAGAETQYF
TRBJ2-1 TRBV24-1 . CATSDRTGRAFNEQFF
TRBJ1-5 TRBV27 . CASSLLGGVSNQPQHF
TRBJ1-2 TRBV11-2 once CASSFGTGVYGYTF
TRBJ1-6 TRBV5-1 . CASSFDGGGNSPLHF
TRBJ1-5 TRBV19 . CASKSSDRSNQPQHF
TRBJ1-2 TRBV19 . CASSTTGPSPGGEAYGYTF
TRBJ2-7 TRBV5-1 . CASSLISGPYEQYF
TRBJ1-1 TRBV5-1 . CASSLGVRGNTEAFF
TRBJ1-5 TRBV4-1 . CASSQTPAGEGQPQHF
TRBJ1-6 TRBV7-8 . CASSFDINNSPLHF
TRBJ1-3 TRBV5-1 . CASSPETGENTIYF
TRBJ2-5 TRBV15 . CATKSSGGEETQYF
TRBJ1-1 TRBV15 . CATSRGRQGPNTEAFF
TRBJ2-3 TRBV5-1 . CASSPGVSRPTDTQYF
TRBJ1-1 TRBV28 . CASSTGSSGNTEAFF
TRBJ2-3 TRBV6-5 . CASSKLAGSTDTQYF
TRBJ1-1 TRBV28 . CASSLIRGPREAFF
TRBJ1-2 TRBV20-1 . CSARRQSYTF
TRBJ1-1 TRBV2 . CASSPRAGGNTEAFF
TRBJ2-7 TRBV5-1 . CASSLAPSGGEQYF
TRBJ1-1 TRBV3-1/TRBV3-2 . CASSQDVSAGGDTEAFF
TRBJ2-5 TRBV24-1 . CATSDRGGPRAETQYF
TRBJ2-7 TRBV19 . CASSIGTGGYEQYF
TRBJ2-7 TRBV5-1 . CASSLEAGTYEQYF
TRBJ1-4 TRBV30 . CAWSEDRTTNEKLFF
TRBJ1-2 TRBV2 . CASSRDRGRDGYTF
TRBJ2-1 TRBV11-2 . CASSLWAGARREQFF
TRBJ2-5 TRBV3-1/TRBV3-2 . CASSRRQLAGGPRETQYF
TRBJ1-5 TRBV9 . CASSVAGGSNQPQHF
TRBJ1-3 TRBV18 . CASSPQGTGNTIYF
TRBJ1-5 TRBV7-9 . CASSPRTGGNSNQPQHF
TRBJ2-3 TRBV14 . CASSQVGGGPHTQYF
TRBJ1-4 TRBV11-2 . CASSLVSVGEKLFF
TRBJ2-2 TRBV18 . CASSPLVAGNTGELFF
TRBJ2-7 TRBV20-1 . CSLGVHYEQYF
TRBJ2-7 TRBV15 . CATRAGRIYEQYF
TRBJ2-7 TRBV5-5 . CASSSGLAGDEQYF
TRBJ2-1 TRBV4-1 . CATSGGYNEQFF
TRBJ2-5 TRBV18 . CASSPTGSPETQYF
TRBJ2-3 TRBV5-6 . CASSLLGPSTDTQYF
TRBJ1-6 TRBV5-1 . CASSLGHQQSSYNSPLHF
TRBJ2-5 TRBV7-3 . CASSLGLAREETQYF
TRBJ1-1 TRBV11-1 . CASSLWQGNTEAFF
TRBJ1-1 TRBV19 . CASSGGGAEAFF
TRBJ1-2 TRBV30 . CASQGAGLLYGYTF
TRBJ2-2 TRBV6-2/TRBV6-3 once CASSPHLGGGNTGELFF
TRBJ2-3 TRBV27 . CASSFSGGTDTQYF
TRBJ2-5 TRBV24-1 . CATSDLPVGGGEKTQYF
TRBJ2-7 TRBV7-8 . CASSTRGREQYF
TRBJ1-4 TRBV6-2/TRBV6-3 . CASSYNGGKLFF
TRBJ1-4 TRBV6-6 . CASSYQVDNEKLFF
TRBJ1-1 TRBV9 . CASSADFKTGLNTEAFF
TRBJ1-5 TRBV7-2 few CASSPDRSNQPQHF
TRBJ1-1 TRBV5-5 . CASSPRGTGLNTEAFF
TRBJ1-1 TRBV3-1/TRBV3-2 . CASSQSVTGGAFF
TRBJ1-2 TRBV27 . CASSRRTGPNYGYTF
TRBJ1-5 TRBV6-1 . CASSEGGNDQPQHF